This T cell receptor beta chain came from a study of shared clonotypes between healthy human individuals. Findings of the study overall: Among donors, sharing of clonotypes was expected to be affected by sequencing depth. Incompleteness in sorted-subset sequencing, despite large depth, was shown by rarefaction.

Clones were read by immunoSEQ multiplex PCR, and TCRdb kept only the in-frame ones, dropping some. The data contain 1.5 million to 2.5 million clones, less than 95% of them seen just once; the ten biggest clones take up 1% to 1.5%. Germline loops: CDR1 SGHDN, CDR2 FVKESK. The CDR3 is 17 amino acids. The V gene end was trimmed by 0 bases and the J gene end by 3 bases; junction bases not matched to a gene: 11. To note about this clone: Its matching antigen is unknown.

CD45RO negativity and positive selection for CCR7 defined naive CD8 cells, a population that excluded terminally differentiated effector memory CD45RA+ cells. What was sequenced was naive CD8+ T cells sorted from blood. The rearrangement uses TRBV14 and TRBJ2-7, with 7 positions matching TRBD1. The receptor's source is a man younger than 35 in good health. The CDR3 here is CASSQDEGPGGSYEQYF. CDR3 bases: TGTGCCAGCAGCCAAGATGAGGGGCCAGGGGGAAGCTACGAGCAGTACTTC.